This T cell receptor (beta chain) was identified during a study of long-term antiretroviral therapy in people with HIV. Researchers ran immunoSEQ v3.0 at survey level. The protocol was immunoSEQ multiplex PCR, while the TCRdb copy is restricted to in-frame clones and leaves out a portion. The profile covers roughly 30,000 clones, with approximately 85% appearing a single time and less than 5% taken by the ten largest. Germline CDR1 reads MRHNA; CDR2 reads SNTAGT. V was pared by 6 bases and J by 2 bases, with 5 bases of the junction left unmatched. The CDR3 runs 15 residues. In its sample, this clone was seen a few times.

The receptor's source is a man younger than 35 with HIV. This sample comprised unsorted PBMCs, obtained 0.8 years before starting antiretroviral therapy. J is TRBJ1-3 and V is TRBV6-4, with 9 bases matching TRBD1. CDR3 in DNA: TGTGCCAGCAGCCAACAGGGGGCGACTGGAAACACCATATATTTT. Residues: CASSQQGATGNTIYF.